This T cell receptor beta chain was identified in a study of radiation and T cells in renal cell carcinoma (dated by TCRdb to 2020 to 2021). Some background on the complete study: The samples were obtained from a clinical trial, where primary renal cell carcinomas were treated with 15 Gy stereotactic body radiation therapy and then removed by nephrectomy 4 weeks afterward. In total, more than 50 samples underwent TCR beta sequencing: about 26 tumors plus 27 peripheral blood samples. Across all 50 or so samples, approximately 4,000,000 unique CDR3 nucleotide sequences, encoding 2,658,974 unique CDR3 amino acid sequences, were identified. Broader findings and caveats from the paper: No pretreatment tumor biopsies were available, so the baseline intratumoral presence of clonotypes could not be determined. Because the trial had a single-armed design, the trial could not examine how radiation dose or scheduling affected the TCR repertoire. In blood, the top tumor clonotypes increased between baseline and 2 weeks post-radiation and then shrank by 4 weeks, which suggests that tumor-resident clones expanded only transiently. Blood repertoire dynamics were not followed beyond 4 weeks after treatment.

TCR beta libraries were generated from genomic DNA with the immunoSEQ kit, following the manufacturer's recommendations. To prepare libraries, a first multiplex PCR with proprietary primers was run, followed by a second PCR that added unique barcodes, and a bead cleanup was done after each round. Each sample batch included a kit-provided positive control reaction and a negative control reaction. The final libraries were assessed on an Agilent 4200 TapeStation D1000 ScreenTape, pooled by volume, and quantified by qPCR. Sequencing ran on an Illumina NextSeq500 with a MidOutput 150-cycle cartridge, using 156 Read1 and 15 Index1 cycles with kit custom primers. The pooled library was loaded at around 0.93 pM with approximately 20% PhiX control spiked in. As for the original processing: The vendor-processed data were analyzed in R, and a clonotype was defined as all T cells that share the same CDR3 nucleotide sequence. For clone abundance analyses, frequencies were normalized to the 10,000 most abundant clones in each sample. Before analysis, public T cell clones were removed, and these numbered fewer than six per sample on average. An abundance difference of at least 32-fold between compartments was the criterion for calling clonotypes tumor-enriched or baseline blood-enriched. A beta-binomial differential abundance model was used to identify clonotypes that expanded or contracted between blood time points. Similarity between tumor and blood repertoires was quantified using the Baroni-Urbani and Buser coefficient, and groups were compared with two-tailed Wilcoxon tests in R. What TCRdb holds here is the immuneACCESS table cut down to in-frame rearrangements. Part of the clones is not present; checked against another copy, under half of the missing clones reflect an unresolved V gene, and the others are unexplained. V and J calls and clone size come straight from that table; D and trimming were deduced from the DNA. The sample contains roughly 130,000 clones, approximately 80% of them found a single time. The ten largest clones add up to under 2.5% of the sample.

At the junction V is shortened by 2 bases and J by 0 bases; bases outside the gene matches: 15. Per the germline V gene, SGDLS is the CDR1 and YYNGEE is the CDR2. From cysteine to phenylalanine, the CDR3 is 19 amino acids long. The read is trimmed to its CDR3 DNA, 57 bases read in frame from base 1. Sample time point, as interpreted from the label and publication: blood 2 weeks post-SBRT. In light of the paper, this sample's treatment or condition label describes: 15 Gy SBRT to primary tumor, nephrectomy 4 weeks later. To track tumor-enriched clonotypes, serial peripheral blood was sampled from radiation-treated patients at baseline and at 2 weeks and 4 weeks after SBRT. Every patient had renal cell carcinoma of clear cell pathology. The QIAamp DNA Blood Mini Kit (Qiagen) was used to prepare genomic DNA for TCR sequencing. The analyses included just those samples that passed every quality control check.

About this clone itself: The antigen this receptor binds is unknown. Base qualities are not recorded, but no much larger clone differs from it by a single base.

Rearrangement joined TRBV9 to TRBJ1-2; TRBD1 fits 8 bases in the junction. The receptor was derived from a woman aged 55-70 years with renal cell carcinoma. The specimen comprised blood, sampled from a patient whose treatment included radiotherapy and nephrectomy. The CDR3 loop reads CASSVFNAGGGRANYGYTF. The nucleotides are TGTGCCAGCAGCGTTTTCAATGCAGGGGGCGGGAGAGCTAACTATGGCTACACCTTC.